These 31 T cell receptor beta chains originate from one sample sequenced in a study of blood T cell repertoires in COVID-19. Method: immunoSEQ multiplex PCR; TCRdb's copy keeps in-frame clones and lacks some. The repertoire includes more than 250,000 clones, about 82% of them detected once, and 1.6% sits in the top ten. Sequenced material: peripheral blood. Receptors were obtained from a woman aged 45 to 65 with acute or convalescent COVID-19.

The rearrangement uses TRBV10-3 and TRBJ1-5, with 7 bases aligning to TRBD1. Per the germline V gene, CDR1 is ENHRY and CDR2 is SYGVKD. The CDR3 sequence is 16 residues long. The J segment lost 1 base and the V segment lost 0 bases, leaving 3 bases of the junction unmatched. The CDR3 reads CAISESAGQSNQPQHF. In nucleotides, the CDR3 is TGTGCCATCAGTGAGTCGGCGGGACAGAGCAATCAGCCCCAGCATTTT.

This clone came up once. This chain uses TRBV19 with TRBJ2-7; 7 bases agree with TRBD2. The germline V gene encodes CDR1 LNHDA and CDR2 SQIVND (reference sequence). J was trimmed by 1 base and V by 1 base; bases with no gene match: 7. The CDR3 runs 16 residues. The DNA of the CDR3 is TGTGCCAGTAGTATAGTTGGGGCTAGCGGATCCTACGAGCAGTACTTC. This codes for CASSIVGASGSYEQYF.

CDR3 sequence reads: CASSKEPRTGDLNTEAFF. For the CDR3, the DNA is TGTGCCAGCAGCAAAGAACCGAGGACAGGGGACCTGAACACTGAAGCTTTCTTT. This chain connects TRBV21-1 to TRBJ1-1; TRBD1, the D gene given by the table, was not confirmed from the DNA. TRBV21-1 is designated a pseudogene. This CDR3 is 18 amino acids long.

Worth noting for this clone: Other DNA sequences in the sample encode the same CDR3. The chain links TRBV28 to TRBJ1-2; the D gene is possibly TRBD1 (6 bases). The CDR3 contains 13 residues. The germline gives CDR1 MDHEN, CDR2 SYDVKM. V was pared by 6 bases and J by 1 base, with 9 bases between. CDR3 amino acids: CASRPQGNYGYTF. DNA for the CDR3: TGTGCCAGCAGACCACAGGGTAACTATGGCTACACCTTC.

The chain recombines TRBV30 with TRBJ2-1; TRBD1 aligns across 7 bases. V was clipped by 2 bases and J by 0 bases; unmatched bases: 4. Germline V CDR1 and CDR2: GTSNPN, SVGIG (reference sequence). CDR3 length: 15 amino acids. The CDR3 bases are TGTGCCTGGAGTACCGACAGGGACTCCTACAATGAGCAGTTCTTC. Encoded protein: CAWSTDRDSYNEQFF.

V gene TRBV7-8 combines with J gene TRBJ1-3, with unresolved D. This CDR3 comprises 18 residues. V was pared by 4 bases and J by 0 bases, with 19 bases between. Germline V CDR1 and CDR2: SGHVS, FQNEAQ. CDR3: CASSSIKQGLSSGNTIYF. For the CDR3, the DNA is TGTGCCAGCAGCTCGATCAAGCAAGGACTTAGCTCTGGAAACACCATATATTTT.

The rearrangement links TRBV28 to TRBJ2-3; TRBD1 matches 7 bases. Germline V lookup: CDR1 MDHEN, CDR2 SYDVKM. V trimming: 8 bases; J trimming: 0 bases; junction bases outside the gene matches: 8. CDR3 size: 15 residues. The CDR3 DNA reads as TGTGCCAGCGGCCGGACAGGTACTAGCACAGATACGCAGTATTTT. Encoded protein: CASGRTGTSTDTQYF. The whole variable domain, filled in from reference TRBV28 and TRBJ2-3, reads DVKVTQSSRYLVKRTGEKVFLECVQDMDHENMFWYRQDPGLGLRLIYFSYDVKMKEKGDIPEGYSVSREKKERFSLILESASTNQTSMYLCASGRTGTSTDTQYFGPGTRLTVL.

The chain is built from TRBV7-2 and TRBJ1-4, with a tentative D call TRBD1 (5 bases). Trimming shortened V by 3 bases and J by 5 bases, and 10 bases separated the two germline ends. Germline CDR1 and CDR2: SGHTA and FQGNSA. This CDR3 contains 14 residues. CDR3 sequence reads: CASSFMTANEKLFF. In DNA, the CDR3 is TGTGCCAGCAGCTTTATGACAGCCAATGAAAAACTGTTTTTT.

This clone was observed once. The rearrangement uses TRBV13 and TRBJ2-1; TRBD2 matches at 10 bases. This CDR3 is 19 amino acids long. Germline loops: CDR1 PRHDT, CDR2 FYEKMQ (reference sequence). Trimming at V came to 5 bases and at J to 3 bases, leaving 16 bases not matched to a gene. The CDR3 DNA sequence: TGTGCCAGCAGCATCGAGTGGTGGCTAGCGGGAGTCGGCTACAATGAGCAGTTCTTC. Amino acid sequence: CASSIEWWLAGVGYNEQFF.

The chain uses TRBV5-1 and TRBJ2-7; 12 bases are a match to TRBD2. Germline lookup yields CDR1 SGHRS and CDR2 YFSETQ. The CDR3 extends over 16 amino acids. Germline trimming cut 4 bases from V and 6 bases from J; bases unmatched to any gene: 11. CDR3 residues: CASSQFSSGRAIEQYF. CDR3 coding DNA: TGCGCCAGCAGCCAATTCTCTAGCGGGAGGGCCATCGAGCAGTACTTC. The entire variable domain, with the rest obtained from reference TRBV5-1 and TRBJ2-7, is as follows: KAGVTQTPRYLIKTRGQQVTLSCSPISGHRSVSWYQQTPGQGLQFLFEYFSETQRNKGNFPGRFSGRQFSNSRSEMNVSTLELGDSALYLCASSQFSSGRAIEQYFGPGTRLTVT.

The rearrangement links TRBV20-1 to TRBJ1-1; tentatively, D is TRBD1 (6 bases). CDR1 DFQATT and CDR2 SNEGSKA come from the germline V gene (reference sequence). V lost 5 bases, J lost 6 bases, and 10 bases lay in between. This CDR3 has 11 residues. Here the CDR3 reads CSALQGPEAFF. The CDR3 bases are TGCAGTGCTTTACAGGGTCCTGAAGCTTTCTTT.

This clone was picked up a small number of times. The chain is built from TRBV2 and TRBJ2-1, with 8 bases aligning to TRBD2. The CDR3 sequence is 14 residues long. V shed 7 bases and J 6 bases; nucleotides not matched to a gene: 8. The germline V gene encodes CDR1 SNHLY and CDR2 FYNNEI. This CDR3 is CASKRSGSLNEQFF. The CDR3 region has the DNA TGTGCCAGCAAGCGGAGCGGGAGCCTCAATGAGCAGTTCTTC. Combining the CDR3 with reference TRBV2 and TRBJ2-1 gives the whole variable domain EPEVTQTPSHQVTQMGQEVILRCVPISNHLYFYWYRQILGQKVEFLVSFYNNEISEKSEIFDDQFSVERPDGSNFTLKIRSTKLEDSAMYFCASKRSGSLNEQFFGPGTRLTVL.

The chain joins TRBV15 to TRBJ1-4; the D is unclear. The CDR3 has 13 amino acids. Germline loops: CDR1 LNHNV, CDR2 YYDKDF (reference sequence). Trimming removed 4 bases from V and 5 bases from J, with 8 bases in between. The CDR3 sequence is CATSIQANEKLFF. Written as DNA, the CDR3 is TGTGCCACCAGCATCCAGGCCAATGAAAAACTGTTTTTT.

The rearrangement joins TRBV28 to TRBJ2-3, with 11 nucleotides matching TRBD2. With 6 bases clipped from V and 7 bases from J, the junction kept 9 bases outside the gene matches. The CDR3 has 15 amino acids. The germline V gene encodes CDR1 MDHEN and CDR2 SYDVKM. This CDR3 is CASSKGLAGLNTQYF. For the CDR3, the DNA is TGTGCCAGCAGCAAAGGACTAGCGGGCCTGAATACGCAGTATTTT. The variable domain in full, with the rest retrieved from reference TRBV28 and TRBJ2-3, is DVKVTQSSRYLVKRTGEKVFLECVQDMDHENMFWYRQDPGLGLRLIYFSYDVKMKEKGDIPEGYSVSREKKERFSLILESASTNQTSMYLCASSKGLAGLNTQYFGPGTRLTVL.

J is TRBJ2-1 and V is TRBV7-3, with 15 bases that match TRBD2. Germline V CDR1 and CDR2: SGHTA, FQGTGA. The CDR3 runs to 15 residues. The junction had 5 bases not matched to a gene; V was cut back by 5 bases and J by 9 bases. CDR3 DNA: TGTGCCAGCAGCCGGACTAGCGGGAGGGTGGTTGAGCAGTTCTTC. This gives the protein CASSRTSGRVVEQFF. The variable domain in full, completed from reference TRBV7-3 and TRBJ2-1, reads GAGVSQTPSNKVTEKGKYVELRCDPISGHTALYWYRQSLGQGPEFLIYFQGTGAADDSGLPNDRFFAVRPEGSVSTLKIQRTERGDSAVYLCASSRTSGRVVEQFFGPGTRLTVL.

The chain carries TRBV7-2 and TRBJ2-7; TRBD1 matches 9 bases. This CDR3 contains 14 residues. Unmatched junction bases numbered 6, after V lost 8 bases and J lost 1 base. Germline lookup yields CDR1 SGHTA and CDR2 FQGNSA. The CDR3 reads CASLPTGGSYEQYF. The CDR3 bases are TGTGCCAGCCTTCCGACAGGGGGTTCCTACGAGCAGTACTTC.

This clone was detected only once. The chain uses TRBV2 and TRBJ2-7; 9 bases agree with TRBD1. Per the germline V gene, CDR1 is SNHLY and CDR2 is FYNNEI. V lost 4 bases, J lost 4 bases, and 2 bases stayed unmatched. This CDR3 spans 13 amino acids. For the CDR3, the DNA is TGTGCCAGCAGTGTACAGGGGGCTTACGAGCAGTACTTC. Translated: CASSVQGAYEQYF.

Only one count was recorded for this clone. The gene calls are TRBV5-1 and TRBJ2-3, with D uncertain. Per the germline V gene, CDR1 is SGHRS and CDR2 is YFSETQ. The CDR3 spans 13 residues. With 7 bases removed from V and 2 bases from J, the gap between germline ends came to 11 bases. The CDR3 spells CASSPQLTDTQYF. The CDR3 nucleotides are TGCGCCAGCTCACCACAGCTCACAGATACGCAGTATTTT.

V and J are TRBV7-3 and TRBJ2-5; D unresolved. The CDR3 totals 13 residues. Germline CDR1 SGHTA, CDR2 FQGTGA. Trimming stripped 5 bases from V and 0 bases from J, with 7 bases between. CDR3 sequence reads: CASSLSDQETQYF. In nucleotides, the CDR3 is TGTGCCAGCAGCCTATCTGACCAAGAGACCCAGTACTTC.

This clone appeared a single time. The chain is built from TRBV24-1 and TRBJ2-5, with 7 positions matching TRBD2. The CDR3 has 13 amino acids. V shed 7 bases, J shed 5 bases, and the junction held 6 bases outside the gene matches. The germline gives CDR1 KGHDR, CDR2 SFDVKD. CDR3 residues: CATRQAGWETQYF. CDR3 in DNA: TGTGCCACCAGACAAGCGGGATGGGAGACCCAGTACTTC.

The rearrangement links TRBV5-1 to TRBJ1-1; no clear D. The CDR3 is made up of 13 amino acids. From germline, CDR1 is SGHRS and CDR2 YFSETQ. Trimming took off 0 bases at V and 7 bases at J, with 10 bases between the two ends. Here the CDR3 reads CASSLAPGDEAFF. The CDR3 DNA follows: TGCGCCAGCAGCTTGGCGCCCGGTGATGAAGCTTTCTTT.

The J gene is TRBJ1-3, the V gene TRBV5-1; 9 bases match TRBD1. The CDR3 extends over 16 amino acids. Per germline, CDR1 SGHRS and CDR2 YFSETQ. V lost 0 bases and J lost 0; bases outside the gene matches: 1. CDR3 in DNA: TGCGCCAGCAGCTTGGCGGGACAGGGCTCTGGAAACACCATATATTTT. Its translation: CASSLAGQGSGNTIYF.

The CDR3 DNA is TGTGCCAGCAGCGTTGTGACAGGCCTCGAGACTGGGGCCAACGTCCTGACTTTC. The encoded protein is CASSVVTGLETGANVLTF. V and J are TRBV9 and TRBJ2-6, with a weak D call TRBD1 (6 bases). The CDR3 is 18 amino acids. Deletions cut 2 bases from V and 2 bases from J, with 17 bases between. Per germline, CDR1 SGDLS and CDR2 YYNGEE. Full variable domain (outside the CDR3, taken from reference TRBV9 and TRBJ2-6): DSGVTQTPKHLITATGQRVTLRCSPRSGDLSVYWYQQSLDQGLQFLIQYYNGEERAKGNILERFSAQQFPDLHSELNLSSLELGDSALYFCASSVVTGLETGANVLTFGAGSRLTVL.

The chain joins TRBV6-5 to TRBJ1-4; perhaps TRBD1 as D (6 bases). Per the germline V gene, CDR1 is MNHEY and CDR2 is SVGAGI. Trimming removed 6 bases from V and 5 bases from J, with 13 bases in between. This CDR3 region has 14 residues. CDR3 sequence reads: CASRGWDTNEKLFF. CDR3 bases: TGTGCCAGCAGGGGCTGGGACACCAATGAAAAACTGTTTTTT.

V is TRBV2 and J is TRBJ1-4; D gene uncertain. This CDR3 is 13 amino acids long. Trimming stripped 4 bases from V and 5 bases from J, with 8 bases between. CDR1 and CDR2 from the germline V gene are SNHLY and FYNNEI. The DNA of the CDR3 is TGTGCCAGCAGTGGGGAGGTGAATGAAAAACTGTTTTTT. It is translated as CASSGEVNEKLFF. The variable domain in full, completed from reference TRBV2 and TRBJ1-4, reads EPEVTQTPSHQVTQMGQEVILRCVPISNHLYFYWYRQILGQKVEFLVSFYNNEISEKSEIFDDQFSVERPDGSNFTLKIRSTKLEDSAMYFCASSGEVNEKLFFGSGTQLSVL.

This clone was seen a single time. The genes are TRBV5-4 and TRBJ2-7; a possible D gene is TRBD1 (5 bases). CDR3 length: 14 residues. Trimming removed 1 base from V and 3 bases from J, with 11 bases in between. The V gene's germline CDR1 is SGHNT and CDR2 YYREEE (reference sequence). The CDR3 coding sequence is TGTGCCAGCAGCTTGTCGGGCCAGGGCTACGAGCAGTACTTC. Translation gives CASSLSGQGYEQYF.

The rearrangement joins TRBV13 to TRBJ2-3; TRBD2 agrees at 13 bases. The CDR3 extends over 21 amino acids. The ends lost 0 bases at V and 0 bases at J; junction bases unmatched: 12. The germline V gene encodes CDR1 PRHDT and CDR2 FYEKMQ (reference sequence). The CDR3 reads CASSLGLTGLAGALSTDTQYF. CDR3 in DNA: TGTGCCAGCAGCTTAGGCCTAACAGGACTAGCGGGGGCCCTTAGCACAGATACGCAGTATTTT.

The J gene is TRBJ1-2, the V gene TRBV19, with a weak D call TRBD1 (6 bases). The germline V gene encodes CDR1 LNHDA and CDR2 SQIVND (reference sequence). The CDR3 is 15 residues long. V was shortened by 7 bases and J by 3 bases, with 18 bases between the two germline ends. CDR3 DNA sequence: TGTGCCAGTAACTCAATACAGGGAGCGTACTATGGCTACACCTTC. Amino acid sequence: CASNSIQGAYYGYTF.

The chain couples TRBV6-2 or TRBV6-3 to TRBJ1-6; 9 bases are shared with TRBD1. V shed 4 bases and J 11 bases; nucleotides not matched to a gene: 6. The CDR3 runs to 14 residues. Looked up from germline, CDR1 is MNHEY and CDR2 is SVGEGT. The CDR3 DNA is TGTGCCAGCAGTTCCGGGACAGGGTCGGCACCCCTCCACTTT. Protein sequence: CASSSGTGSAPLHF.

Here the CDR3 reads CASSPGFPGGYEQYF. CDR3 nucleotides: TGTGCCAGCAGCCCAGGGTTCCCGGGAGGGTACGAGCAGTACTTC. V usage is TRBV27 and J usage is TRBJ2-7; TRBD2 aligns across 8 bases. Per the germline V gene, CDR1 is MNHEY and CDR2 is SMNVEV (reference sequence). The CDR3 runs 15 residues. Losses at the gene ends were 6 bases for V and 4 bases for J; bases not matched to a gene: 11.

The V and J genes are TRBV6-5 and TRBJ1-6; D is ambiguous. The germline V gene has CDR1 MNHEY and CDR2 SVGAGI. This CDR3 has 15 amino acids. The V end lost 7 bases, the J end lost 8 bases, and 18 bases lay between the germline ends. In DNA form, the CDR3 reads TGTGCCAGCATCTCATACAGAACTTTGGATTCACCCCTCCACTTT. Amino acid sequence: CASISYRTLDSPLHF.